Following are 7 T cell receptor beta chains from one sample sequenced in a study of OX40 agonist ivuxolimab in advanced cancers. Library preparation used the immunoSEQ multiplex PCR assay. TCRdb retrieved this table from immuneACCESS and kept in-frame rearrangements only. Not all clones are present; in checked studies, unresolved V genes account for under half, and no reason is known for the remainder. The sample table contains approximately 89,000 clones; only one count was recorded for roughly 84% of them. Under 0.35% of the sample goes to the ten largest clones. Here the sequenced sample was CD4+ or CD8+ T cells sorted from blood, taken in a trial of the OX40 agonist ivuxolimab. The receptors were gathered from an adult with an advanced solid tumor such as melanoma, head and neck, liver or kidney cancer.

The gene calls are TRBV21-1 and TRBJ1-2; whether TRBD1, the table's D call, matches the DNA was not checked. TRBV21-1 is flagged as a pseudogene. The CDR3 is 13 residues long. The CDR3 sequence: CASSSRGNYGYTF. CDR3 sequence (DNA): TGTGCCAGCAGCAGCAGGGGTAACTATGGCTACACCTTC.

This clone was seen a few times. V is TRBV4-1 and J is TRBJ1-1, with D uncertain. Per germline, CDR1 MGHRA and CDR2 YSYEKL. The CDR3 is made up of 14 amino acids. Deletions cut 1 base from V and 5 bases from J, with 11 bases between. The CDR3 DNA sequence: TGCGCCAGCAGCCAAGCTGTGAGGGTGACTGAAGCTTTCTTT. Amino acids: CASSQAVRVTEAFF.

DNA for the CDR3: TGTGCCAGCAGCTTGGGCAGCGTCGTAGGAAATGAGCAGTTCTTC. Its translation is CASSLGSVVGNEQFF. The chain carries TRBV5-8 and TRBJ2-1, with D unclear. The CDR3 sequence is 15 residues long. Trimming removed 0 bases from V and 7 bases from J, with 14 bases in between. Germline V lookup: CDR1 SGHTS, CDR2 YDEGEE.

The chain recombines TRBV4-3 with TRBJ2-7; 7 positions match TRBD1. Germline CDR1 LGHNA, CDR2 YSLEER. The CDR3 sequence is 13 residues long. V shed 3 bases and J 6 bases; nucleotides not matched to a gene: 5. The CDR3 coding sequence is TGCGCCAGCAGCCAGACTTGGACAGGCGAGCAGTACTTC. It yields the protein CASSQTWTGEQYF.

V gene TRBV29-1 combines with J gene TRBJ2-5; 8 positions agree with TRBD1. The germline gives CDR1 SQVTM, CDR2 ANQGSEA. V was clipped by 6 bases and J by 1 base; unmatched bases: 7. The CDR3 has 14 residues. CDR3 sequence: CSVVDRAPQETQYF. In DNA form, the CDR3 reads TGCAGCGTAGTGGACAGGGCGCCCCAAGAGACCCAGTACTTC.

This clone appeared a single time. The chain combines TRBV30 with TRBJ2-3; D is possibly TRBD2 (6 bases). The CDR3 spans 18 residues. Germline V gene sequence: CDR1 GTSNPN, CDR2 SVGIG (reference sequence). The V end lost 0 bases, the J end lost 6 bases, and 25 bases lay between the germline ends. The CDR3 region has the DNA TGTGCCTGGAGTGTAACGGGGGTCTGGGGGGAGAATAAGGATACGCAGTATTTT. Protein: CAWSVTGVWGENKDTQYF.

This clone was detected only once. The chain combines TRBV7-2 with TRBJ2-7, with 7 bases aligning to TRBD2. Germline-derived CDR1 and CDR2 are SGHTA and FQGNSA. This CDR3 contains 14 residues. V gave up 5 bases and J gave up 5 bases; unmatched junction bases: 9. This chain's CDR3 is CASSGRGVQDEQYF. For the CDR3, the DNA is TGTGCCAGCAGCGGACGGGGGGTCCAAGACGAGCAGTACTTC. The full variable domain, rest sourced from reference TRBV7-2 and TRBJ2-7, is GAGVSQSPSNKVTEKGKDVELRCDPISGHTALYWYRQSLGQGLEFLIYFQGNSAPDKSGLPSDRFSAERTGGSVSTLTIQRTQQEDSAVYLCASSGRGVQDEQYFGPGTRLTVT.